The next 16 T cell receptor beta chains were all read from a single sample in a study of blood T cell repertoires in COVID-19. Sequenced by immunoSEQ multiplex PCR; TCRdb stores in-frame clones only, minus some. Among under 400,000 clones listed, 70% to 90% were seen once. Sequencing input: PBMCs or T cells enriched from blood (not recorded which). These receptors all come from a man between 40 and 49 years old in a cohort exposed to, infected with or recovered from COVID-19 (not recorded which).

The chain recombines TRBV19 with TRBJ2-5; TRBD2 matches at 12 bases. V gave up 4 bases and J gave up 5 bases; unmatched junction bases: 5. Germline V CDR1 and CDR2: LNHDA, SQIVND (reference sequence). This CDR3 comprises 15 residues. CDR3 sequence: CASSTLAGGTETQYF. The CDR3 region has the DNA TGTGCCAGTAGTACTCTAGCGGGAGGGACTGAGACCCAGTACTTC.

The V and J genes are TRBV7-9 and TRBJ2-1, with 8 nucleotides matching TRBD1. This CDR3 has 18 residues. After removal of 1 base from V and 8 bases from J, the junction contained 16 bases not matched to a gene. Germline V CDR1 and CDR2: SEHNR, FQNEAQ (reference sequence). CDR3 DNA: TGTGCCAGCAGCTTAGAGGCCCTAGGTCAGGGGGCGAGGGATGAGCAGTTCTTC. It codes for CASSLEALGQGARDEQFF. Based on the CDR3 plus reference TRBV7-9 and TRBJ2-1, the full variable domain is DTGVSQNPRHKITKRGQNVTFRCDPISEHNRLYWYRQTLGQGPEFLTYFQNEAQLEKSRLLSDRFSAERPKGSFSTLEIQRTEQGDSAMYLCASSLEALGQGARDEQFFGPGTRLTVL.

The chain links TRBV24-1 to TRBJ2-7; maybe TRBD1 (6 bases). The CDR3 is made up of 15 amino acids. CDR1 is KGHDR, CDR2 SFDVKD, per germline. V was trimmed by 5 bases and J by 1 base, leaving 14 bases between them. The CDR3 here is CATSARGGTSYEQYF. Written as DNA, the CDR3 is TGTGCCACCAGTGCCCGAGGGGGTACTTCCTACGAGCAGTACTTC.

V usage is TRBV5-1 and J usage is TRBJ1-1; D is perhaps TRBD1 (5 bases). CDR1 and CDR2 from the germline V gene are SGHRS and YFSETQ. The V and J ends lost 0 bases and 3 bases respectively, with 15 bases between them. The CDR3 is 16 residues long. The chain's CDR3 is CASSLAGAQWDTEAFF. The CDR3 bases are TGCGCCAGCAGCTTGGCTGGGGCCCAATGGGACACTGAAGCTTTCTTT.

The chain couples TRBV10-3 to TRBJ2-3; D is unclear. Deletions cut 9 bases from V and 1 base from J, with 8 bases between. Germline V CDR1 and CDR2: ENHRY, SYGVKD. This CDR3 contains 12 residues. The CDR3 sequence is CAISPGTDTQYF. Written as DNA, the CDR3 is TGTGCCATTTCGCCGGGCACAGATACGCAGTATTTT.

V is TRBV3-1 (or the pseudogene TRBV3-2) and J is TRBJ1-1, with a possible D match to TRBD1 (5 bases). This CDR3 contains 16 residues. The V gene lost 0 bases and the J gene lost 4 bases, with 15 bases spanning the gap. The V gene's germline CDR1 is LGHDT and CDR2 YNNKEL (reference sequence). CDR3 nucleotide sequence: TGTGCCAGCAGCCAAGATGGGGGGGGTATGGGCACTGAAGCTTTCTTT. Its protein product is CASSQDGGGMGTEAFF.

The gene calls are TRBV2 and TRBJ2-7; unclear D gene. The CDR3 spans 13 residues. The V gene lost 3 bases and the J gene lost 0 bases, with 6 bases spanning the gap. Germline V CDR1 and CDR2: SNHLY, FYNNEI. The CDR3 DNA reads TGTGCCAGCAGTGATCTCAGCTCCTACGAGCAGTACTTC. The encoded protein is CASSDLSSYEQYF.

The V and J genes are TRBV6-2 or TRBV6-3 and TRBJ1-5; possible D gene TRBD1, 6 bases. Trimming stripped 2 bases from V and 5 bases from J, with 10 bases between. The CDR3 extends over 14 amino acids. The germline CDR1 and CDR2 sequences are MNHEY and SVGEGT. The CDR3 DNA is TGTGCCAGCAGTTACGACAGGTTCCATCAGCCCCAGCATTTT. It is translated as CASSYDRFHQPQHF.

The chain couples TRBV9 to TRBJ2-1; TRBD2 might be the D (7 bases). The germline V and J ends were trimmed by 0 bases and 2 bases, with 9 bases remaining between them. The CDR3 spans 15 residues. CDR1 and CDR2 (germline): SGDLS, YYNGEE. DNA for the CDR3: TGTGCCAGCAGCGTAGGGGGGGGCCCCTACAATGAGCAGTTCTTC. Its translation: CASSVGGGPYNEQFF. Full variable domain (remainder filled in from reference TRBV9 and TRBJ2-1): DSGVTQTPKHLITATGQRVTLRCSPRSGDLSVYWYQQSLDQGLQFLIQYYNGEERAKGNILERFSAQQFPDLHSELNLSSLELGDSALYFCASSVGGGPYNEQFFGPGTRLTVL.

V gene TRBV5-1 combines with J gene TRBJ2-1, with TRBD2 as a possible D gene (6 bases). The CDR3 sequence is 13 residues long. Trimming took 6 bases from V and 10 from J, leaving 17 bases between them. The germline CDR1 and CDR2 sequences are SGHRS and YFSETQ. The CDR3 region has the DNA TGCGCCAGCACCTACGCTAGCGTTGGGGAGCAGTTCTTC. Amino acids: CASTYASVGEQFF.

The count of this clone is one. V and J are TRBV27 and TRBJ1-6, with TRBD1 matching over 7 bases. The CDR3 covers 15 residues. The V gene's germline CDR1 is MNHEY and CDR2 SMNVEV (reference sequence). J was trimmed by 7 bases and V by 3 bases; bases with no gene match: 6. In nucleotides, the CDR3 is TGTGCCAGCAGTTTCTCAAGGGGGCCAAATTCACCCCTCCACTTT. Its protein is CASSFSRGPNSPLHF.

The chain couples TRBV5-1 to TRBJ1-4, with 7 bases lining up with TRBD1. The CDR3 covers 14 residues. The germline gives CDR1 SGHRS, CDR2 YFSETQ. After removal of 9 bases from V and 6 bases from J, the junction contained 11 bases not matched to a gene. The CDR3 bases are TGCGCCACAACGCGGGACAGCACGGATGAAAAACTGTTTTTT. Its protein is CATTRDSTDEKLFF.

V and J are TRBV27 and TRBJ2-1; 7 bases fit TRBD2. CDR3 length equals 17 residues. CDR1 is MNHEY and CDR2 is SMNVEV in the germline V gene (reference sequence). J lost 0 bases, V lost 3 bases, and 8 bases had no gene match. The CDR3 reads CASSLARGGGSYNEQFF. The CDR3 nucleotides are TGTGCCAGCAGTTTGGCCCGGGGCGGGGGCTCCTACAATGAGCAGTTCTTC.

In regard to this clone: Additional DNA sequences in this sample encode the identical CDR3. V usage is TRBV7-9 and J usage is TRBJ2-7; D gene unclear. This CDR3 comprises 12 residues. The V gene's germline CDR1 is SEHNR and CDR2 FQNEAQ (reference sequence). V was shortened by 5 bases and J by 0 bases, with 5 bases between the two germline ends. In DNA, the CDR3 is TGTGCCAGCAGCCTGAGCTCCTACGAGCAGTACTTC. Residues: CASSLSSYEQYF.

The rearrangement uses TRBV5-1 and TRBJ2-1, with 7 bases identical to TRBD2. The V and J ends lost 2 bases and 10 bases, in that order; junction bases with no gene match: 3. Germline CDR1 is SGHRS and CDR2 is YFSETQ. This CDR3 has 12 residues. CDR3 DNA sequence: TGCGCCAGCAGCTTCTTAGCGGGCGAGCAGTTCTTC. This encodes CASSFLAGEQFF.

V gene TRBV1 combines with J gene TRBJ1-2. TRBV1 represents a pseudogene. The CDR3 covers 11 residues. CDR3 bases: TGCACCAGCAGCCTTAGAGCTGGCTACACCTTC. Residues: CTSSLRAGYTF.